The T cell receptor beta chain under discussion was sequenced for a study of cytomegalovirus exposure and HLA in healthy donors. Overall study results and limits: Later analysis suggested most CMV-associated TCR beta chains were HLA-restricted. Immune exposure was documented only through CMV serostatus.

The PCR had 60 Vbeta and 13 Jbeta primers. Profiled with immunoSEQ multiplex PCR; TCRdb holds only in-frame clones, not every one. The repertoire has 130,000 or so clones, 80% of them found once; the top ten carry 5.3%. The ends lost 6 bases at V and 4 bases at J; junction bases unmatched: 4. CDR1 and CDR2 (germline): SNHLY, FYNNEI. The CDR3 covers 14 residues. In its sample, this clone was seen a few times. Its antigen is not identified. The chain couples TRBV2 to TRBJ1-5; 9 bases are a match to TRBD1. Sequenced material: PBMCs. The TCR originated in a man aged 25-40 years in good health and CMV-seronegative. The CDR3 nucleotides read TGTGCCAGCAGGGGACAGGGAGGTAATCAGCCCCAGCATTTT. It translates to CASRGQGGNQPQHF.